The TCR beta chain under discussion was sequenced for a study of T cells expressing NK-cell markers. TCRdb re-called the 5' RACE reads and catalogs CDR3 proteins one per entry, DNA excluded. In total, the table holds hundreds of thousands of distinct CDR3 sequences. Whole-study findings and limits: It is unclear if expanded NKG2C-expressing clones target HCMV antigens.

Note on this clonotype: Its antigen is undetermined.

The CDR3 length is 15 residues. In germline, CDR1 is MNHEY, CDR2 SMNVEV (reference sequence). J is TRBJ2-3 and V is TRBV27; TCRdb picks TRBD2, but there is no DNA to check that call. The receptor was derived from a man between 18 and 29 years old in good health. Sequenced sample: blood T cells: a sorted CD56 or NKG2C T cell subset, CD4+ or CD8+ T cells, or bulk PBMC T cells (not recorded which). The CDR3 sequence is CASSSPAGAADTQYF.